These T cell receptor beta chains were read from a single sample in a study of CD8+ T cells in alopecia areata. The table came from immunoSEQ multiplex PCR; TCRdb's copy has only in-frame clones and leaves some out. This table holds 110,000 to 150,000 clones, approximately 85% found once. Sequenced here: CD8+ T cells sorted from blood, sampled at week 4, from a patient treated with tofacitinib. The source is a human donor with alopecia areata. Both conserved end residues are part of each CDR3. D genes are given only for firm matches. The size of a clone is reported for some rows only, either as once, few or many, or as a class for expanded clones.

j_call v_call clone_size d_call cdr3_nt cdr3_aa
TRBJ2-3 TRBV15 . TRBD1 TGTGCCACCAGCAGGTTCCGGGACAGTTCAGATACGCAGTATTTT CATSRFRDSSDTQYF
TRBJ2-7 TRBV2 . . TGTGCCAGCAGGAATACGACGGGGGTTGAGCAGTACTTC CASRNTTGVEQYF
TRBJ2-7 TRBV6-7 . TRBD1 TGTGCCAGCACGAACACCGTCAACCGACAGGGCGCCTACGAGCAGTACTTC CASTNTVNRQGAYEQYF
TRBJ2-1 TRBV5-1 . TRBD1 TGCGCCAGCAGCGGAGGGACAGGGAGAGACGGACCTCGGGAAACTCCGTTCTTC CASSGGTGRDGPRETPFF
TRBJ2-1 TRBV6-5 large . TGTGCCAGCAGCCCGGGACAAAACTCCTACAATGAGCAGTTCTTC CASSPGQNSYNEQFF
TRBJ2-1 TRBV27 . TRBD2 TGTGCCAGCGGGACAGCGGCTAGCGGGGGGGATGAGCAGTTCTTC CASGTAASGGDEQFF
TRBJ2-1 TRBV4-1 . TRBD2 TGCGCCAGCAGCGATAGATTAGCGGGGGAGCAGTTCTTC CASSDRLAGEQFF
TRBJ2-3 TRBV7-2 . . TGTGCCAGCAGCATGGGGACGTGGGGCACAGATACGCAGTATTTT CASSMGTWGTDTQYF
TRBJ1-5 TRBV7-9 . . TGTGCCAGCAGCCTCGGACAGCTCGCCGAGCCCCAGCATTTT CASSLGQLAEPQHF
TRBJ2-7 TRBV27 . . TGTGCCAGCAGTTTATCCGGGCTGCTGAGCTCCTACGAGCAGTACTTC CASSLSGLLSSYEQYF
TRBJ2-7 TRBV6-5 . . TGTGCCAGCAGTTACTCCGGCCCCCTGAACGAGCAGTACTTC CASSYSGPLNEQYF
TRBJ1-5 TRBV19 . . TGTGCCAGTAGTGCAGGGCTTTTTAACCAGCCCCAGCATTTT CASSAGLFNQPQHF
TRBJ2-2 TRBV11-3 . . TGTGCCAGCAGCCCCCCACGAGGGACCGGGGAGCTGTTTTTT CASSPPRGTGELFF
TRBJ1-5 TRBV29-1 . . TGCAGCGTTTTATTGGCAGGGGAGAGCAATCAGCCCCAGCATTTT CSVLLAGESNQPQHF
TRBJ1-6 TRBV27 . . TGTGCCAGCAGTTTAGGGAATTCCTATAATTCACCCCTCCACTTT CASSLGNSYNSPLHF
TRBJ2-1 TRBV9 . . TGTGCCAGCAGCTTCGGGGGCCTCTCCTACAATGAGCAGTTCTTC CASSFGGLSYNEQFF
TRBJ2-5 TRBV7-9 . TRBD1 TGTGCCAGCAGCCAACAACAGGGGATCCAAGAGACCCAGTACTTC CASSQQQGIQETQYF
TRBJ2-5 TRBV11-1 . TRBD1 TGTGCCAGCAGCTCGGGACAGGGCCAGAGAGAGACCCAGTACTTC CASSSGQGQRETQYF
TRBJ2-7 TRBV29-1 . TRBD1 TGCAGCGTTGAGACAGGGGCCGGCTACGAGCAGTACTTC CSVETGAGYEQYF
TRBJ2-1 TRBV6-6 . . TGTGCCAGCAGCATCAGGGAGAGGGAGCAGTTCTTC CASSIREREQFF
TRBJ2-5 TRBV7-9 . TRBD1 TGTGCCAGCAGCCGGGCGGACAGGGCGGAGACCCAGTACTTC CASSRADRAETQYF
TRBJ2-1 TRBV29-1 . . TGCAGCGTTGAAGGGTGGGTCCAAGAGCAGTTCTTC CSVEGWVQEQFF
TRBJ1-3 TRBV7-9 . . TGTGCCAGCAGCAGAGGGGTGGGCGACGGAAACACCATATATTTT CASSRGVGDGNTIYF
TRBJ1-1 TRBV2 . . TGTGCCAGCACCGAACCGGGAACCATGAACACTGAAGCTTTCTTT CASTEPGTMNTEAFF
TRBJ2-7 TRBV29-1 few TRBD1 TGCAGCGTTGAAGAGCAGGGGGCATACGAGCAGTACTTC CSVEEQGAYEQYF
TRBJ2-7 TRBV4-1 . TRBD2 TGCGCCAGCAGCCAAGATCGGGGGGCCTACGAGCAGTACTTC CASSQDRGAYEQYF
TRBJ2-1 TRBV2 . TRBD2 TGTGCCAGCAGTGAGGTTAGCGGGGGGTACAATGAGCAGTTCTTC CASSEVSGGYNEQFF
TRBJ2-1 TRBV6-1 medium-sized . TGTGCCAGCAGCCCGGGACAAAACTCCTACAATGAGCAGTTCTTC CASSPGQNSYNEQFF
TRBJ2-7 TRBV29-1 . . TGCAGCGTTGGTGCTAACTCCTACGAGCAGTACTTC CSVGANSYEQYF
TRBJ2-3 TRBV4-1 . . TGCGCCAGCAGCCAAGTAGCCGGGGGCACAGATACGCAGTATTTT CASSQVAGGTDTQYF
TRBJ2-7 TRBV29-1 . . TGCAGCGTTGAATTGGACAGCCCCTACGAGCAGTACTTC CSVELDSPYEQYF
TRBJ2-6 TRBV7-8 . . TGTGCCAGCAGCCCCATTAGGGCTGCTCGCAGCTCTGGGGCCAACGTCCTGACTTTC CASSPIRAARSSGANVLTF
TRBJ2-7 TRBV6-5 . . TGTGCCAGCAGTTACTCGAAGGTCGGTCCCATCGAGCAGTACTTC CASSYSKVGPIEQYF
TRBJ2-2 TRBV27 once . TGTGCCAGCAGTTTGACAGGGAACACCGGGGAGCTGTTTTTT CASSLTGNTGELFF
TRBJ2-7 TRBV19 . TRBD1 TGTGCCAGTAGTATCGCTACAGGGGGCGAATACGAGCAGTACTTC CASSIATGGEYEQYF
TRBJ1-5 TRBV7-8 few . TGTGCCAGCACCGAGCCCGGCCAGCCCCAGCATTTT CASTEPGQPQHF
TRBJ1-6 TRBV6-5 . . TGTGCCAGCAGCCCAAACCCCTATAATTCACCCCTCCACTTT CASSPNPYNSPLHF
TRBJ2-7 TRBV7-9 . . TGTGCCAGCAGCCCTCCTGGGACGGCCTACGAGCAGTACTTC CASSPPGTAYEQYF
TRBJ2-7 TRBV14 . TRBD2 TGTGCCAGCAGCCAAGGGACTAGTGAAACCTACGAGCAGTACTTC CASSQGTSETYEQYF
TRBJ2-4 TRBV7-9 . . TGTGCCAGCAGCTTAGCGTCTCATTGGGATTACATTCAGTACTTC CASSLASHWDYIQYF
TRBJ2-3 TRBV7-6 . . TGTGCCAGCAGCTTACGAGCGATCACAGATACGCAGTATTTT CASSLRAITDTQYF
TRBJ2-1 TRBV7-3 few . TGTGCCAGCAGCTTAACGGCAAGGACAAATGAGCAGTTCTTC CASSLTARTNEQFF
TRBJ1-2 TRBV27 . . TGTGCCAGCAGCTCCGGGCCGCTAGCTAACTATGGCTACACCTTC CASSSGPLANYGYTF
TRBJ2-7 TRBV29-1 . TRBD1 TGCAGCGTTGAACCGGGGGACAGGGAGGGCGAGCAGTACTTC CSVEPGDREGEQYF
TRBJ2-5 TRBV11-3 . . TGTGCCAGCAGCTGGCGTCAGTTCCAAGAGACCCAGTACTTC CASSWRQFQETQYF
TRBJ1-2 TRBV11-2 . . TGTGCCAGCAGCTCCAGGGAGATAAACTATGGCTACACCTTC CASSSREINYGYTF
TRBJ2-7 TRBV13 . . TGTGCCAGCAGCTTATTCGGCAGCACTCCCATCTTC CASSLFGSTPIF
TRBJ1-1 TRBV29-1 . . TGCAGCGTTGACTCGTGGAACACTGAAGCTTTCTTT CSVDSWNTEAFF